This entry lists 29 T cell receptor beta chains sequenced from one sample in a study of CDR3 diversity in severe acne (dated by TCRdb to the late 2010s). The method was PCR. TCRdb records Illumina HiSeq 2000 as the sequencer. TCRdb passed the public sequencing reads through fastp at Q25 and MiXCR, retaining productive beta sequences. Every CDR3 protein is listed once, alongside the most common genes and DNA of its rows. Across this sample there are approximately 79,000 distinct CDR3 sequences, with 45% to 50% seen only once. The top ten constitute roughly a tenth of the sample. Material for sequencing was blood. These receptors were collected from a male donor in good health, serving as a control.

Remarks on this clonotype: One junction end does not reproduce the germline sequence, and a read error may be involved. The chain couples TRBV2 to TRBJ2-6; either TRBD1 or TRBD2 may fit D (5 bases each). The germline V gene encodes CDR1 SNHLY and CDR2 FYNNEI. The CDR3 totals 17 residues. The CDR3 here is CATSGGTVGSGANVLTF. CDR3 nucleotides: TGTGCCACCAGTGGTGGGACGGTAGGCTCTGGGGCCAACGTCCTGACTTTC. Together with reference TRBV2 and TRBJ2-6, the CDR3 gives the full variable domain: EPEVTQTPSHQVTQMGQEVILRCVPISNHLYFYWYRQILGQKVEFLVSFYNNEISEKSEIFDDQFSVERPDGSNFTLKIRSTKLEDSAMYFCATSGGTVGSGANVLTFGAGSRLTVL.

This clonotype came up a few times. V is TRBV6-5 and J is TRBJ1-1; D might be TRBD1 (6 bases). The CDR3 has 14 amino acids. V was cut by 2 bases and J by 2 bases, with 9 bases left in between. Germline V gene sequence: CDR1 MNHEY, CDR2 SVGAGI. CDR3 sequence: CASSYGGANTEAFF. As DNA, the CDR3 is TGTGCCAGCAGTTACGGGGGGGCAAACACTGAAGCTTTCTTT.

With respect to this clonotype: Germline is not matched at one junction end, which may reflect a read error. The rearrangement joins TRBV7-9 to TRBJ2-7; 11 nucleotides agree with TRBD1. The CDR3 spans 14 residues. CDR1 is SEHNR, CDR2 FQNEAQ, per germline (reference sequence). The CDR3 coding sequence is TGCGCCAGCAGCACCGGGACAGGGGGGAACGAGCAGTACTTC. It is translated as CASSTGTGGNEQYF.

This chain joins TRBV29-1 and TRBJ2-1, with D possibly matching TRBD1 (6 bases). The V end lost 8 bases, the J end lost 8 bases, and 19 bases lay between the germline ends. The CDR3 is 13 residues long. Germline CDR1 SQVTM, CDR2 ANQGSEA. The CDR3 DNA sequence: TGCAGCCTCGGACCGGGACAACGGGATGAGCAGTTCTTC. This sequence encodes CSLGPGQRDEQFF.

This clonotype is medium-sized by share. This chain links TRBV6-5 with TRBJ2-7; tentatively, D is TRBD1 (5 bases). The length of the CDR3 is 15 residues. V lost 0 bases, J lost 3 bases, and 12 bases lay in between. Germline CDR1 and CDR2: MNHEY and SVGAGI. The CDR3 loop reads CASSYSIGVNYEQYF. The CDR3 DNA follows: TGTGCCAGCAGTTACTCGATAGGGGTAAACTACGAGCAGTACTTC.

There are a few counts of this clonotype. The chain couples TRBV2 to TRBJ1-1; D gene uncertain. V gave up 4 bases and J gave up 0 bases, with 6 bases separating them. The germline V gene has CDR1 SNHLY and CDR2 FYNNEI. The CDR3 totals 13 residues. CDR3 sequence reads: CASSALMNTEAFF. The CDR3 DNA reads as TGTGCCAGCAGTGCCCTAATGAACACTGAAGCTTTCTTT.

This clonotype was observed a few times. The V and J genes are TRBV7-8 and TRBJ1-5, with D hard to call. Germline CDR1 and CDR2: SGHVS and FQNEAQ. The CDR3 spans 13 residues. The V and J ends lost 4 bases and 5 bases respectively, with 9 bases between them. The CDR3 protein is CASSSSGHQPQHF. The CDR3 DNA follows: TGTGCCAGCAGCTCTTCGGGTCATCAGCCCCAGCATTTT. Filled out from reference TRBV7-8 and TRBJ1-5, the complete variable domain reads GAGVSQSPRYKVAKRGQDVALRCDPISGHVSLFWYQQALGQGPEFLTYFQNEAQLDKSGLPSDRFFAERPEGSVSTLKIQRTQQEDSAVYLCASSSSGHQPQHFGDGTRLSIL.

The gene calls are TRBV20-1 and TRBJ1-1; D not resolved. The CDR3 covers 12 residues. V was cut by 7 bases and J by 3 bases, with 12 bases left in between. Per the germline V gene, CDR1 is DFQATT and CDR2 is SNEGSKA (reference sequence). The CDR3 DNA reads as TGCAGTGTCCCGGGCGCGGACACTGAAGCTTTCTTT. This translates into CSVPGADTEAFF.

The chain joins TRBV20-1 to TRBJ1-2; the D is unclear. CDR1 and CDR2 from the germline V gene are DFQATT and SNEGSKA (reference sequence). Trimming removed 3 bases at V and 2 bases at J, with 10 bases between. CDR3 length: 13 amino acids. The CDR3 sequence is CSASLVGNYGYTF. CDR3 nucleotide sequence: TGCAGTGCTAGTTTGGTCGGGAACTATGGCTACACCTTC.

This clonotype showed up many times. The CDR3 DNA reads as TGTGCCAGCAGCGTAGGAAGCGCCGACGAGCAGTACTTC. It encodes CASSVGSADEQYF. This chain links TRBV9 with TRBJ2-7; D remains ambiguous. V was shortened by 0 bases and J by 5 bases, with 9 bases between the two germline ends. This CDR3 has 13 amino acids. Germline assignment: CDR1 SGDLS and CDR2 YYNGEE.

Comments on this clonotype: With a much larger clone just one base away, this may be a read error. The gene calls are TRBV11-3 and TRBJ2-7; a possible D gene is TRBD2 (5 bases). Deletions cut 8 bases from V and 2 bases from J, with 13 bases between. The germline CDR1 and CDR2 sequences are SGHNT and YENEEA. The CDR3 contains 13 residues. The chain's CDR3 is CASGPDSTYEQYF. DNA for the CDR3: TGTGCCAGCGGGCCGGACTCCACCTACGAGCAGTACTTC.

The chain carries TRBV9 and TRBJ1-6, with no clear D. The ends were cut back, 4 bases at V and 10 bases at J, with 15 bases in the middle. There are 14 residues in the CDR3. Looked up from germline, CDR1 is SGDLS and CDR2 is YYNGEE. CDR3 in amino acids: CASSSGNDNSPLHF. The CDR3 DNA follows: TGTGCCAGCAGCTCGGGGAATGACAACTCACCCCTCCACTTT.

The chain employs TRBV2 and TRBJ2-5; D tentatively fits TRBD1 or TRBD2 (5 bases each). The J call may be wrong; the DNA end is better matched by TRBJ2-1. There are 13 residues in the CDR3. Per germline, CDR1 SNHLY and CDR2 FYNNEI. The CDR3 DNA reads as TGTGCCAGCAGAGGGGAGTTGTACAATGAGCAGTTCTTC. This gives the protein CASRGELYNEQFF.

This sequence joins TRBV20-1 and TRBJ2-7; 7 bases are shared with TRBD2. V shed 6 bases, J shed 5 bases, and the junction held 10 bases outside the gene matches. Per germline, CDR1 DFQATT and CDR2 SNEGSKA (reference sequence). The CDR3 contains 13 residues. Here the CDR3 DNA reads TGCAGTGCCGGGGTGGGAGGGACCCACGAGCAGTACTTC. Protein: CSAGVGGTHEQYF.

This clonotype was observed many times. The genes are TRBV7-9 and TRBJ2-5, with 12 bases identical to TRBD1. CDR1 and CDR2 (germline): SEHNR, FQNEAQ (reference sequence). The CDR3 is 16 residues long. The V gene end was trimmed by 3 bases and the J gene end by 2 bases; junction bases not matched to a gene: 4. The DNA for the CDR3 is TGTGCCAGCAGCTTTGGGGACAGGGGGCTTCAAGAGACCCAGTACTTC. This sequence encodes CASSFGDRGLQETQYF.

In its sample, this clonotype was seen a few times. The chain carries TRBV12-3 or TRBV12-4 and TRBJ2-3, with D uncertain. The V gene lost 6 bases and the J gene lost 3 bases, with 10 bases spanning the gap. The CDR3 consists of 13 residues. The CDR3 DNA follows: TGTGCCAGCAGGGCTAGGAGTACAGATACGCAGTATTTT. Residues: CASRARSTDTQYF.

The CDR3, as DNA: TGTGCCAGCAGTTACTCTGGGACAGGGCGTTCAGCTTTCTTT. Its translation: CASSYSGTGRSAFF. The gene calls are TRBV6-5 and TRBJ1-1, with TRBD1 matching 9 bases. Germline assignment: CDR1 MNHEY and CDR2 SVGAGI. CDR3 size: 14 residues. Losses at the gene ends were 0 bases for V and 10 bases for J; bases not matched to a gene: 6.

In this sample, this clonotype turned up many times. The chain employs TRBV15 and TRBJ1-1, with D maybe TRBD1 (5 bases). CDR3 length equals 16 residues. V lost 1 base and J lost 4, with 16 bases in between. Germline CDR1 and CDR2: LNHNV and YYDKDF (reference sequence). The CDR3 loop reads CATSRGKNGGGTEAFF. In DNA form, the CDR3 reads TGTGCCACCAGCAGAGGCAAGAACGGTGGGGGCACTGAAGCTTTCTTT.

The chain carries TRBV20-1 and TRBJ2-5; TRBD1 aligns across 9 bases. Germline V CDR1 and CDR2: DFQATT, SNEGSKA (reference sequence). The CDR3 totals 16 residues. V was clipped by 5 bases and J by 4 bases; unmatched bases: 14. Here the CDR3 reads CSARVTGTGTGETQYF. CDR3 nucleotides: TGCAGTGCTCGAGTCACCGGGACAGGGACCGGAGAGACCCAGTACTTC.

The J gene is TRBJ2-3, the V gene TRBV13; the D gene could be TRBD1 or TRBD2 (5 bases each). The germline gives CDR1 PRHDT, CDR2 FYEKMQ (reference sequence). The CDR3 totals 14 residues. The V gene lost 5 bases and the J gene lost 4 bases, with 13 bases spanning the gap. The CDR3 DNA is TGTGCCAGCAGCAACGGGGCTCCGGCAGATACGCAGTATTTT. Its translation is CASSNGAPADTQYF.

By share, this clonotype counts as medium-sized. This chain links TRBV10-2 with TRBJ2-7; no firm D call. The CDR3 is 13 residues long. Trimming left V 0 bases short and J 3 bases short, with 6 bases between. The V gene's germline CDR1 is WSHSY and CDR2 SAAADI. The CDR3 nucleotides are TGCGCCAGCAGTGAGTCTCCGGACTACGAGCAGTACTTC. It yields the protein CASSESPDYEQYF.

J is TRBJ2-6 and V is TRBV20-1; D could derive from TRBD1 or TRBD2 (6 bases each). The germline V and J ends were trimmed by 2 bases and 0 bases, with 14 bases remaining between them. CDR1 is DFQATT, CDR2 SNEGSKA, per germline (reference sequence). This CDR3 comprises 17 residues. CDR3 region: CSARSIGGSSGANVLTF. DNA of the CDR3: TGCAGTGCTAGATCGATAGGGGGGAGCTCTGGGGCCAACGTCCTGACTTTC.

The rearrangement joins TRBV6-4 to TRBJ2-5; tentatively, D is TRBD2 (6 bases). Trimming left V 4 bases short and J 1 base short, with 16 bases between. This CDR3 is built from 16 residues. Germline CDR1 MRHNA, CDR2 SNTAGT. Here the CDR3 DNA reads TGTGCCAGCAGTGCCACCGCGGGGACGGCCCAAGAGACCCAGTACTTC. Translation: CASSATAGTAQETQYF.

The chain links TRBV25-1 to TRBJ2-7, with D perhaps being TRBD1 or TRBD2 (5 bases each). The CDR3 has 14 amino acids. CDR1 MGHDK and CDR2 SYGVNS come from the germline V gene. Trimming removed 4 bases at V and 4 bases at J, with 14 bases between. The CDR3 sequence: CASSAGRSPYEQYF. The CDR3 coding sequence is TGTGCCAGCAGTGCGGGACGGAGCCCTTACGAGCAGTACTTC.

This clonotype qualifies as medium-sized (0.01 to 0.1%). CDR3 sequence (DNA): TGCAGTGCCCCGGAAGGCCAGCGGGATCGCACAGATACGCAGTATTTT. Its translation is CSAPEGQRDRTDTQYF. The V call is TRBV20-1, the J call TRBJ2-3; 7 nucleotides line up with TRBD2. Germline V gives CDR1 DFQATT, CDR2 SNEGSKA (reference sequence). This CDR3 is built from 16 residues. The V gene end was trimmed by 6 bases and the J gene end by 1 base; junction bases not matched to a gene: 13.

The rearrangement joins TRBV3-1 to TRBJ1-1, with a weak D call TRBD1 (6 bases). The CDR3 length is 15 residues. Looked up from germline, CDR1 is LGHDT and CDR2 is YNNKEL (reference sequence). The ends were cut back, 3 bases at V and 0 bases at J, with 11 bases in the middle. DNA of the CDR3: TGTGCCAGCAGCCACCAAGGGGGTATGAACACTGAAGCTTTCTTT. This codes for CASSHQGGMNTEAFF.

This clonotype showed up many times. The chain joins TRBV19 to TRBJ1-2; 8 bases are shared with TRBD1. The CDR3 sequence is 15 residues long. The trim removed 0 bases at V and 8 bases at J, leaving 8 bases unmatched. Germline V gene sequence: CDR1 LNHDA, CDR2 SQIVND (reference sequence). Written as DNA, the CDR3 is TGTGCCAGTAGTATAGATTCGCAGGGGGCAAGCGGCTACACCTTC. It yields the protein CASSIDSQGASGYTF.

The V and J genes are TRBV19 and TRBJ1-2, with 7 bases lining up with TRBD1. Losses at the gene ends were 4 bases for V and 8 bases for J; bases not matched to a gene: 1. This CDR3 contains 11 residues. CDR1 and CDR2 (germline): LNHDA, SQIVND (reference sequence). The DNA for the CDR3 is TGTGCCAGTAGTACGGGACAGGGCTACACCTTC. It is translated as CASSTGQGYTF. The full variable domain, in which reference TRBV19 and TRBJ1-2 provide the parts outside the CDR3, is DGGITQSPKYLFRKEGQNVTLSCEQNLNHDAMYWYRQDPGQGLRLIYYSQIVNDFQKGDIAEGYSVSREKKESFPLTVTSAQKNPTAFYLCASSTGQGYTFGSGTRLTVV.

About this clonotype: One end of the junction varies from germline; a read error may be responsible. This rearrangement joins TRBV7-2 to TRBJ2-1, with 15 bases fitting TRBD2. The germline V gene has CDR1 SGHTA and CDR2 FQGNSA. This CDR3 region has 19 residues. CDR3: CASSLGPGLAGGPYNEQFF. The CDR3 bases are TGTGCCAGCAGCTTGGGTCCGGGACTAGCGGGGGGTCCCTACAACGAGCAGTTCTTC.